The text below deals with one T cell receptor beta chain. This clonotype has ten or more counts. What this receptor recognizes is not known. No quality values exist for individual bases; no much larger clone is one base distant. These data belong to a study of T cells in Graves' hyperthyroidism and ophthalmopathy (dated by TCRdb to the late 2010s). Study-wide context: Peripheral blood samples were taken at the time of initial diagnosis, prior to any treatment. The paper reports TCR Vbeta CDR3 sequencing of more than 120 peripheral blood samples: approximately 41 ophthalmopathy, fewer than 85 hyperthyroidism and around 17 progressor patients. In addition, the study compared T-cell repertoires in thyroid tissue and in blood from several Graves' hyperthyroidism patients. The approximately 90 discovery patients were randomly split 7:3 into training and test sets. TCR V-J signatures able to tell the groups apart were searched for in a discovery cohort of some 97 patients, of whom under 45 had Graves' ophthalmopathy and roughly 57 had stable Graves' hyperthyroidism. Prospective prediction of ophthalmopathy was tested in an independent validation cohort consisting of 18 hyperthyroidism patients and 15 to 17 patients who later progressed to ophthalmopathy. Following sampling, methimazole starting at 30 mg daily was given to hyperthyroidism patients, and high-dose intravenous methylprednisolone was given to ophthalmopathy patients.

CDR1 and CDR2 were assigned from the germline V gene as SNHLY and FYNNEI. V loses 8 bases of germline sequence and J loses 4 bases, and the interval between the two ends is 14 bases. CDR3 length: 14 amino acids, cysteine to phenylalanine. Of all the DNA, just the CDR3 is kept, 42 bases in frame from base 1. Stable Graves' hyperthyroidism was defined as the absence of progression to ophthalmopathy over 18 months of follow-up. Hyperthyroidism patients were newly diagnosed, had a disease duration of under 2 months, and were aged 18 to 65 years. Exclusion was applied to patients with uncontrolled infections, other autoimmune diseases, pregnancy or lactation. Diagnoses were established on the basis of clinical symptoms, serum thyroxine and TRAb, thyroid ultrasound, and orbital computed tomography. PBMCs were isolated from 10 ml of fresh peripheral blood by Ficoll-Paque density gradient centrifugation. Total RNA was extracted using Trizol reagent, and RNA quality was assessed on an Agilent 2100 Bioanalyzer.

Amplification of TCR beta CDR3 regions was carried out from RNA transcripts. The TCR CDR3 was subjected to a first round of RT-PCR using the HTBI primer set and the Qiagen OneStep RT-PCR kit. Libraries were constructed in a second round of multiplex PCR, after which size selection and purification were performed. Libraries were sequenced paired-end with 100 bp reads on an Illumina HiSeq2000. The authors' analysis ran thus. SOAPnuke was used to process the raw data, with reads discarded if the reads contained adapters or uncalled bases, had a mean Phred below 15, or lacked an exact constant-primer or identifier match. COPE v1.2.5 was used to merge the high-quality paired reads, and each unique nucleotide sequence was defined as a clonotype. MiTCR v1.1 was used to align clonotypes to the IMGT TRBV, TRBD and TRBJ reference segments. Analysis was restricted to V-J combinations with a frequency above 0.0001, which covered over 98% of repertoires. The TCS score was defined as F50 (clonal expansion) divided by E x V (chaos), with BLOSUM62-based TCRdist calculated between CDR3 peptides within each V-J. Welch's t-statistics and random forest reduced just over 500 V-J features to roughly 13, which were used in a naive Bayes classifier (R e1071). TCRdb trimmed public reads at Q25 via fastp, called clones via MiXCR and kept in-frame beta chains. Each CDR3 protein appears once, grouped with its most common genes and DNA. The V and J calls were determined by TCRdb, not by the authors. The sample includes around 300,000 distinct CDR3 sequences, with about 15% observed a single time. Jointly, the top ten make up approximately 25% of the sample.

General findings and caveats noted by the study authors: A 13 V-J signature model separated ophthalmopathy from stable hyperthyroidism, with approximately 86% sensitivity and roughly 84% specificity in cross-validation and 80%/75% in testing. Most expanded thyroid clonotypes (frequency above 0.001) were also found in blood, which suggests that blood repertoires may mirror thyroid immune responses. During validation, the model predicted progression to ophthalmopathy a median of roughly 7.1 months ahead of onset, with around 71% sensitivity and 72.22% specificity. Sample size was not statistically predetermined, and investigators were not blinded to group allocation.

The chain couples TRBV2 to TRBJ2-2, with a tentative D gene TRBD1 over 6 matching bases. The TCR comes from a woman aged 25 to 45 with Graves' hyperthyroidism. Specimen: blood. The encoded CDR3 is CASRPTGFTGELFF. The nucleotides are TGTGCCAGCCGCCCTACAGGGTTCACCGGGGAGCTGTTTTTT.